This TCR beta chain was profiled in a study of shared clonotypes between healthy human individuals. Across the whole study: For every donor, three CD4 naive, three CD4 memory, two CD8 naive and one CD8 memory plates were used. Whole-study findings and limits: Generally, naive subsets (rather than memory subsets) showed larger estimated richness.

The assay was immunoSEQ multiplex PCR, and TCRdb's table has in-frame clones only and misses some. This sample has about 770,000 clones; 72% occur once, and the top ten carry about 1.8%. A remark on this clone: Its cognate antigen is unknown.

CD45RA+ naive and CD45RA-negative memory subsets were separated from CD4+ cells. Material: memory CD4+ T cells sorted from blood. This sample's subset: CD45RA-negative fraction. The source is a woman in her 30s in good health.

DNA for the CDR3: TGTGCCAGCACCACCCCCAATCAGCCCCAGCATTTT. As protein: CASTTPNQPQHF. This rearrangement joins TRBV28 to TRBJ1-5, with D unresolved. The germline V gene has CDR1 MDHEN and CDR2 SYDVKM. V was cut by 7 bases and J by 3 bases, with 7 bases left in between. The CDR3 consists of 12 residues.